This T cell receptor beta chain derives from a study of molecular identifiers for immune sequencing clone quantification. MiXCR, applied by TCRdb to the PCR reads, yields one record per CDR3 protein. Of some 91,000 distinct CDR3 sequences in the sample, more than 20% are singletons; the top ten hold 0.85% to 0.95%. The CDR3 sequence is 16 residues long. Between the trimmed V and J ends, which lost 5 bases and 8 bases, there was a span of 22 bases. Germline loops: CDR1 SGHTA, CDR2 FQGNSA. At least ten counts were recorded for this clonotype. The chain links TRBV7-2 to TRBJ2-1; D perhaps matches TRBD2 (7 bases). The sequencing sample was made of naive CD8+ T cells from blood, with Jurkat cell RNA spiked in. Specified subset: FACS-sorted CD8+CD4-CCR7+CD45RA+ naive T cells. This clonotype was sampled from a human donor in good health. Some libraries in this study had Jurkat cell RNA spiked in. In DNA, the CDR3 is TGTGCCAGCAGCCCTCCTGGGGGGGGGCTCGGGGATGAGCAGTTCTTC. Translation: CASSPPGGGLGDEQFF.